Listed here are 22 T cell receptor beta chains from one sample, sequenced in a study of response to subunit inactivated influenza vaccine. Using its own MiXCR run on the RT-PCR reads, TCRdb lists one record per CDR3 protein. The profile covers fewer than 700,000 distinct CDR3 sequences, with under 15% appearing a single time and approximately 14% taken by the ten largest. The sample consisted of PBMCs from blood, taken 45 days after vaccination. These receptors were taken from a man between 45 and 60 years old who received an inactivated influenza vaccine.

Only a few counts were recorded for this clonotype. The CDR3 is CASTLSPREFFGELFF. CDR3 DNA sequence: TGTGCCAGCACTTTGAGCCCCCGGGAATTTTTCGGGGAGCTGTTTTTT. The rearrangement joins TRBV7-9 to TRBJ2-2; D may be TRBD2 (5 bases). V lost 7 bases, J lost 7 bases, and 22 bases lay in between. This CDR3 is built from 16 residues. Germline-derived CDR1 and CDR2 are SEHNR and FQNEAQ (reference sequence). The variable domain in full, with the rest retrieved from reference TRBV7-9 and TRBJ2-2, is DTGVSQNPRHKITKRGQNVTFRCDPISEHNRLYWYRQTLGQGPEFLTYFQNEAQLEKSRLLSDRFSAERPKGSFSTLEIQRTEQGDSAMYLCASTLSPREFFGELFFGEGSRLTVL.

The chain carries TRBV29-1 and TRBJ2-7; a weak D match, TRBD2 (5 bases). V was cut by 4 bases and J by 10 bases, with 14 bases left in between. Germline V lookup: CDR1 SQVTM, CDR2 ANQGSEA. The CDR3 has 11 residues. The DNA of the CDR3 is TGCAGCGTTGTAGGAAGGGAGAGCCAGTACTTC. It translates to CSVVGRESQYF.

The chain employs TRBV7-2 and TRBJ1-5; a possible D gene is TRBD1 (6 bases). The CDR3 is 14 residues long. Trimming took 5 bases from V and 5 from J, leaving 13 bases between them. CDR1 SGHTA and CDR2 FQGNSA come from the germline V gene. The CDR3 DNA reads TGTGCCAGCAGCGAAGGGGGGCTACATCAGCCCCAGCATTTT. This encodes CASSEGGLHQPQHF.

This clonotype has ten or more counts. This chain links TRBV12-3 or TRBV12-4 with TRBJ1-2; the D is unclear. V lost 6 bases and J 5 bases, leaving 7 bases between the germline ends. This CDR3 contains 11 residues. CDR3 nucleotide sequence: TGTGCCAGCAGCCGAGAGTATGGCTACACCTTC. This gives the protein CASSREYGYTF.

The chain recombines TRBV27 with TRBJ2-3, with 8 bases aligning to TRBD2. Germline CDR1 MNHEY, CDR2 SMNVEV (reference sequence). V lost 1 base and J lost 3; bases outside the gene matches: 3. This CDR3 has 15 amino acids. The DNA for the CDR3 is TGTGCCAGCAGTTTATTTGCTAGCGGGACAGATACGCAGTATTTT. Encoded protein: CASSLFASGTDTQYF.

CDR3 bases: TGTGCCAGCAGCTTAGCATTTTCGGGAATGAACACTGAAGCTTTCTTT. As protein: CASSLAFSGMNTEAFF. The chain is built from TRBV11-2 and TRBJ1-1; D gene ambiguous. The CDR3 length is 16 residues. From germline, CDR1 is SGHAT and CDR2 FQNNGV. The germline V and J ends were trimmed by 1 base and 0 bases, with 12 bases remaining between them.

This clonotype occurred a few times. The rearrangement joins TRBV10-3 to TRBJ2-5; the D gene is possibly TRBD2 (5 bases). The V gene's germline CDR1 is ENHRY and CDR2 SYGVKD. V dropped 2 bases and J dropped 1 base, with 8 bases sitting between them. This CDR3 region has 14 residues. In nucleotides, the CDR3 is TGTGCCATCAGTGAGAAGCGGATCCAAGAGACCCAGTACTTC. Protein sequence: CAISEKRIQETQYF.

V and J are TRBV20-1 and TRBJ2-2, with 14 bases fitting TRBD2. The V gene's germline CDR1 is DFQATT and CDR2 SNEGSKA (reference sequence). The J segment lost 7 bases and the V segment lost 4 bases, leaving 8 bases of the junction unmatched. The CDR3 extends over 16 amino acids. CDR3 in DNA: TGCAGTGCTATCGGGGGACTAGCGGGAGAAGTCGGGGAGCTGTTTTTT. Amino acid sequence: CSAIGGLAGEVGELFF.

In its sample, this clonotype was seen many times. The V gene is TRBV20-1, the J gene TRBJ2-7; D unclear. Germline lookup yields CDR1 DFQATT and CDR2 SNEGSKA (reference sequence). This CDR3 is built from 13 residues. Trimming removed 0 bases at V and 2 bases at J, with 8 bases between. The CDR3 DNA reads as TGCAGTGCTAGAGATGACACCACCTACGAGCAGTACTTC. Its protein product is CSARDDTTYEQYF.

This clonotype was counted at least ten times. V usage is TRBV20-1 and J usage is TRBJ2-2; maybe TRBD1 (5 bases). This CDR3 contains 14 residues. V lost 1 base and J lost 6, with 12 bases in between. Germline V CDR1 and CDR2: DFQATT, SNEGSKA (reference sequence). CDR3 residues: CSARGIQGAGELFF. The CDR3 coding sequence is TGCAGTGCTAGAGGAATCCAGGGTGCCGGGGAGCTGTTTTTT.

Only a few counts were recorded for this clonotype. The CDR3 sequence is CSASAGTGFEQYF. The DNA for the CDR3 is TGCAGTGCTAGTGCTGGGACAGGTTTCGAGCAGTACTTC. The chain employs TRBV20-1 and TRBJ2-7; 8 bases match TRBD1. This CDR3 has 13 amino acids. Germline V gene sequence: CDR1 DFQATT, CDR2 SNEGSKA (reference sequence). V was clipped by 3 bases and J by 6 bases; unmatched bases: 7.

The chain carries TRBV4-3 and TRBJ1-2; perhaps TRBD1 as D (5 bases). Trimming left V 0 bases short and J 3 bases short, with 11 bases between. CDR3 length equals 15 residues. Germline CDR1 is LGHNA and CDR2 is YSLEER. The CDR3 DNA reads TGCGCCAGCAGCCAAGATGCTTCGGGGGACTATGGCTACACCTTC. It yields the protein CASSQDASGDYGYTF.

The table lists this clonotype with a few counts. V is TRBV7-2 and J is TRBJ2-5, with D uncertain. This CDR3 comprises 18 residues. Germline V lookup: CDR1 SGHTA, CDR2 FQGNSA. Between the trimmed V and J ends, which lost 1 base and 2 bases, there was a span of 20 bases. The CDR3 nucleotides read TGTGCCAGCAGCTTAGGGCTCTCGTCAGCACTCCGGCAAGAGACCCAGTACTTC. Its protein product is CASSLGLSSALRQETQYF.

This clonotype occurred a few times. V and J are TRBV5-1 and TRBJ1-1; D not resolved. Germline V gene data show CDR1 as SGHRS and CDR2 as YFSETQ. The CDR3 contains 13 residues. Trimming took 5 bases from V and 2 from J, leaving 10 bases between them. CDR3 protein: CASSTTTNTEAFF. DNA for the CDR3: TGCGCCAGCAGTACAACCACTAACACTGAAGCTTTCTTT.

This clonotype was recorded a few times. The chain combines TRBV6-5 with TRBJ2-1; D perhaps matches TRBD1 (5 bases). V lost 0 bases, J lost 6 bases, and 15 bases lay in between. Germline assignment: CDR1 MNHEY and CDR2 SVGAGI. The CDR3 covers 16 residues. CDR3 nucleotides: TGTGCCAGCAGTTACTCGATTGGCAGGGCCTTCAATGAGCAGTTCTTC. This gives the protein CASSYSIGRAFNEQFF.

The chain is built from TRBV7-2 and TRBJ1-6; D ambiguous. This CDR3 has 15 residues. Deletions cut 1 base from V and 6 bases from J, with 10 bases between. Germline CDR1 SGHTA, CDR2 FQGNSA. The CDR3 DNA reads TGTGCCAGCAGCTTAGATTCGGGCACTAATTCACCCCTCCACTTT. Protein sequence: CASSLDSGTNSPLHF.

This clonotype has a handful of counts. V gene TRBV6-1 combines with J gene TRBJ2-5, with D hard to call. V dropped 11 bases and J dropped 4 bases, with 17 bases sitting between them. The length of the CDR3 is 13 residues. CDR1 and CDR2 (germline): MNHNS, SASEGT. The CDR3 sequence: CALRISGLETQYF. DNA for the CDR3: TGTGCCCTAAGGATTTCGGGCCTAGAGACCCAGTACTTC.

This clonotype was detected a few times. In DNA form, the CDR3 reads TGCAGTGCCCATTTTGGGACTGGTGAGCAGTTCTTC. As protein: CSAHFGTGEQFF. V gene TRBV20-1 combines with J gene TRBJ2-1; possible D gene TRBD2, 6 bases. The germline V and J ends were trimmed by 6 bases and 9 bases, with 15 bases remaining between them. Germline values: CDR1 DFQATT, CDR2 SNEGSKA (reference sequence). The CDR3 sequence is 12 residues long.

The rearrangement links TRBV5-6 to TRBJ2-3, with D tentatively TRBD1 (5 bases). Looked up from germline, CDR1 is SGHDT and CDR2 is YYEEEE. V was clipped by 4 bases and J by 0 bases, with 18 bases between them. CDR3 size: 17 residues. The CDR3 DNA is TGTGCCAGCAGCGTCGGCCCCACAGCAGGGAGCACAGATACGCAGTATTTT. Translated: CASSVGPTAGSTDTQYF.

Many counts were recorded for this clonotype. The J gene is TRBJ2-2, the V gene TRBV5-1, with 9 bases matching TRBD2. There are 16 residues in the CDR3. The V gene's germline CDR1 is SGHRS and CDR2 YFSETQ. The trim removed 2 bases at V and 2 bases at J, leaving 4 bases unmatched. The CDR3 nucleotides read TGCGCCAGCAGCTTACCGGGACTAGCAAACACCGGGGAGCTGTTTTTT. Residues: CASSLPGLANTGELFF.

The chain combines TRBV7-2 with TRBJ2-7; D is unclear. V lost 4 bases, J lost 0 bases, and 10 bases lay in between. This CDR3 is 14 amino acids long. Germline values: CDR1 SGHTA, CDR2 FQGNSA. The CDR3 protein is CASSSFADSYEQYF. The CDR3 nucleotides are TGTGCCAGCAGCTCTTTCGCCGACTCCTACGAGCAGTACTTC.

This rearrangement joins TRBV7-9 to TRBJ2-2, with unresolved D. CDR3 length equals 11 residues. Trimming pared 7 bases from V and 6 bases from J, leaving 6 bases between. Germline CDR1 SEHNR, CDR2 FQNEAQ (reference sequence). Here the CDR3 reads CASTIPGELFF. The CDR3, as DNA: TGTGCCAGCACCATCCCCGGGGAGCTGTTTTTT.